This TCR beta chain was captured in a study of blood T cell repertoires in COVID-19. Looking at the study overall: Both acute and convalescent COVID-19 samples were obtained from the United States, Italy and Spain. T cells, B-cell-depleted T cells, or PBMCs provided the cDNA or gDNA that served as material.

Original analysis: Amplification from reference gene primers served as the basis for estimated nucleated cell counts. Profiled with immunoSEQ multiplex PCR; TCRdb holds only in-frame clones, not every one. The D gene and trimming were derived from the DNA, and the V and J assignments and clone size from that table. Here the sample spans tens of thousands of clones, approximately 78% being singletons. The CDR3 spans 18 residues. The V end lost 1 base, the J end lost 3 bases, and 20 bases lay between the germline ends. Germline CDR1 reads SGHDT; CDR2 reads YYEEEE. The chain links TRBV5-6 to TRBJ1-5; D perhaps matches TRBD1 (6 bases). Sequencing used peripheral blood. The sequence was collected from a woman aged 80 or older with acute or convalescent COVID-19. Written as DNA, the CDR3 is TGTGCCAGCAGCTTGAGTAGGGTGCGAACAGGGACCAATCAGCCCCAGCATTTT. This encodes CASSLSRVRTGTNQPQHF.